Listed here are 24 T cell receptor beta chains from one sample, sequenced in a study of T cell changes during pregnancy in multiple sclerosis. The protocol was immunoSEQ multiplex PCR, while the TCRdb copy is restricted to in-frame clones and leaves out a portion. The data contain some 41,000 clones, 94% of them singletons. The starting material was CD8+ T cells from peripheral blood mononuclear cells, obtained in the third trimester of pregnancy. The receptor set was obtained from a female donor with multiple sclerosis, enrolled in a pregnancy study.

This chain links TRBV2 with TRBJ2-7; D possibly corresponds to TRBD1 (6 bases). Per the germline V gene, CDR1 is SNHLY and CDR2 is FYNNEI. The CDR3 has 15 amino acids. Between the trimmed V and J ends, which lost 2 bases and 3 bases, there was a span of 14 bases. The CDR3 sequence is CASSEIGGQNYEQYF. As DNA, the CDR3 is TGTGCCAGCAGTGAAATAGGTGGACAGAACTACGAGCAGTACTTC.

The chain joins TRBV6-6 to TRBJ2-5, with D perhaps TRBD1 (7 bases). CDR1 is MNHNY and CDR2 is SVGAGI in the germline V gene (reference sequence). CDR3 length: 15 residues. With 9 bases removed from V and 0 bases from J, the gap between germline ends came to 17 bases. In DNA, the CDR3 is TGTGCCAGTACAGACAGGGAGGAGTACCAAGAGACCCAGTACTTC. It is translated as CASTDREEYQETQYF.

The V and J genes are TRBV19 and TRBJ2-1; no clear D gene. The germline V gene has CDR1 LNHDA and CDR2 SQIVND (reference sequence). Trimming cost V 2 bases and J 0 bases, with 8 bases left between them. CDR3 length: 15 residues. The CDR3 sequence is CASSIQLSSYNEQFF. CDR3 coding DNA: TGTGCCAGTAGTATACAATTGAGCTCCTACAATGAGCAGTTCTTC. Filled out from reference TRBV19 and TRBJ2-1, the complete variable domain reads DGGITQSPKYLFRKEGQNVTLSCEQNLNHDAMYWYRQDPGQGLRLIYYSQIVNDFQKGDIAEGYSVSREKKESFPLTVTSAQKNPTAFYLCASSIQLSSYNEQFFGPGTRLTVL.

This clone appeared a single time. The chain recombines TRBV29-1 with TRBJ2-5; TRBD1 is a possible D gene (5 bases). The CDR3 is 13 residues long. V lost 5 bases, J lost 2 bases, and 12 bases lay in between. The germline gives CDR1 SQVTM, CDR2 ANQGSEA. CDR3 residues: CSVLTGLQETQYF. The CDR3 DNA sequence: TGCAGCGTTCTCACAGGCTTACAAGAGACCCAGTACTTC.

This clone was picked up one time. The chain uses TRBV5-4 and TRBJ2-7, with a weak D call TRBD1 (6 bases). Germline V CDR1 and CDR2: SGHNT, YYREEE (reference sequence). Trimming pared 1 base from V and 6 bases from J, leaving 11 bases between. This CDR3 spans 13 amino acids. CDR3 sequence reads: CASSLTGQSEQYF. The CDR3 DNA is TGTGCCAGCAGCTTGACAGGACAGAGCGAGCAGTACTTC.

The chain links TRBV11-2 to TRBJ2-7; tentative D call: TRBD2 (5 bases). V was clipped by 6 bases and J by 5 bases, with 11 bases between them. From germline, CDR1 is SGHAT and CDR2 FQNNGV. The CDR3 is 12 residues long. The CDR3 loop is CASRPASNEQYF. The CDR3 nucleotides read TGTGCCAGCAGGCCTGCTAGCAACGAGCAGTACTTC. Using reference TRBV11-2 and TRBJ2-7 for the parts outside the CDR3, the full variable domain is EAGVAQSPRYKIIEKRQSVAFWCNPISGHATLYWYQQILGQGPKLLIQFQNNGVVDDSQLPKDRFSAERLKGVDSTLKIQPAKLEDSAVYLCASRPASNEQYFGPGTRLTVT.

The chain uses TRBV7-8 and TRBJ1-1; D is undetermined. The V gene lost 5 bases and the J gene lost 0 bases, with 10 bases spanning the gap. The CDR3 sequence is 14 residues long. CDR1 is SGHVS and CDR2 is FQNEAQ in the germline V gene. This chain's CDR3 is CASSDDILNTEAFF. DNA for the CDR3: TGTGCCAGCAGCGATGACATTCTGAACACTGAAGCTTTCTTT.

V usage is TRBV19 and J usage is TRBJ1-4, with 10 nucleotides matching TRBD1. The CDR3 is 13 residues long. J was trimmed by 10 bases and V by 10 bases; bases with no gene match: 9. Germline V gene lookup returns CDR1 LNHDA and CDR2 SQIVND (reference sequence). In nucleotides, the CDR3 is TGTGCCACCCGGGACAGGGGTTTGTCAAAACTGTTTTTT. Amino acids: CATRDRGLSKLFF.

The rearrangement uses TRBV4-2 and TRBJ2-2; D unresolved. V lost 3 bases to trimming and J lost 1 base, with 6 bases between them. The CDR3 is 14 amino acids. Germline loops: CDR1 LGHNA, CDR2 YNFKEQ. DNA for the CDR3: TGTGCCAGCAGCCACCCAGGGAACACCGGGGAGCTGTTTTTT. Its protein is CASSHPGNTGELFF.

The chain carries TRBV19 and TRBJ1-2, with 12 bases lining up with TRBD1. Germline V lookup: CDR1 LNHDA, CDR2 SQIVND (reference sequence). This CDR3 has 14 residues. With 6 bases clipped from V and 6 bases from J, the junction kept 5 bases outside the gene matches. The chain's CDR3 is CASSGTGGVDGYTF. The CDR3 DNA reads TGTGCCAGTAGCGGGACAGGGGGCGTCGATGGCTACACCTTC.

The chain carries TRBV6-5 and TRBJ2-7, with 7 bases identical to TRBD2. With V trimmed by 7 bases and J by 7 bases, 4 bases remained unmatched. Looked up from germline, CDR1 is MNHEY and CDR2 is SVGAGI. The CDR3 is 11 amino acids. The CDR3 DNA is TGTGCCAGCAACTTGGGAGGGGAGCAGTACTTC. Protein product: CASNLGGEQYF.

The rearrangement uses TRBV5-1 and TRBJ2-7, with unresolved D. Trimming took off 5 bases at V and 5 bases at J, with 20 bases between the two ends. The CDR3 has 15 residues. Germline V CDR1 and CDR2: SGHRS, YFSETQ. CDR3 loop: CASRRFEANIHEQYF. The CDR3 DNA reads TGCGCCAGCAGGAGATTTGAGGCTAACATACACGAGCAGTACTTC.

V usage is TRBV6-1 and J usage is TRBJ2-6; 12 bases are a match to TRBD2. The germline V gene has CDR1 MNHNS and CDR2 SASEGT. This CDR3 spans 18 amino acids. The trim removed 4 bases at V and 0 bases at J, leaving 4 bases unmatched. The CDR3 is CASSAGLAGNSGANVLTF. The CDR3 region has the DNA TGTGCCAGCAGTGCAGGACTAGCGGGAAACTCTGGGGCCAACGTCCTGACTTTC.

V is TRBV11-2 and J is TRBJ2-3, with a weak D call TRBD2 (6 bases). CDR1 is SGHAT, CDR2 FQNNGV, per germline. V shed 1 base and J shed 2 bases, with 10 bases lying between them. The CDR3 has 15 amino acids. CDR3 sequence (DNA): TGTGCCAGCAGCTTAGCTAGCGTTGTCACAGATACGCAGTATTTT. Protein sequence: CASSLASVVTDTQYF.

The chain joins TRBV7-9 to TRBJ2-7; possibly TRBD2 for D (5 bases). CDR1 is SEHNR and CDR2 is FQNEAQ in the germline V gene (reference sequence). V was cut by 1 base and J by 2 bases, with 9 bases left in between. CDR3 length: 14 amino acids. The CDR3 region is CASSLDGLPYEQYF. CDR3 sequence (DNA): TGTGCCAGCAGCTTAGATGGACTGCCCTACGAGCAGTACTTC.

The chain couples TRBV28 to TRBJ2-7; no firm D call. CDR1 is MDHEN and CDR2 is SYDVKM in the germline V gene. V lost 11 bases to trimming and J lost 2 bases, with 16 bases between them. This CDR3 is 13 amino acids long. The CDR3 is CAAVSENPYEQYF. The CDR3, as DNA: TGTGCCGCCGTAAGCGAAAACCCCTACGAGCAGTACTTC.

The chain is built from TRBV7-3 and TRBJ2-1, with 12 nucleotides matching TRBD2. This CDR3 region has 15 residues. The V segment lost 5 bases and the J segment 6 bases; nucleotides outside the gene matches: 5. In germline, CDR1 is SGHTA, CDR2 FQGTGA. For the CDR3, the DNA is TGTGCCAGCAGCCGGACTAGCGGGGTACTCAATGAGCAGTTCTTC. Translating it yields CASSRTSGVLNEQFF.

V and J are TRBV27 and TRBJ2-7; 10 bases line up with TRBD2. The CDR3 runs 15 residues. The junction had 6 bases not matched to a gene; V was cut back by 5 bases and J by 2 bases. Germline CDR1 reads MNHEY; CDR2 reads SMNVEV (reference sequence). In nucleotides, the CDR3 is TGTGCCAGCAGTAGAGAGCGGGAGGGTCCCTACGAGCAGTACTTC. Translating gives CASSREREGPYEQYF.

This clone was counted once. The CDR3, as DNA: TGCGCCAGCAGCTCGGCCTGGGGCGCGTACGAGCAGTACTTC. As protein: CASSSAWGAYEQYF. The chain recombines TRBV5-1 with TRBJ2-7; D is perhaps TRBD1 (5 bases). The CDR3 sequence is 14 residues long. Germline lookup yields CDR1 SGHRS and CDR2 YFSETQ. V was clipped by 3 bases and J by 4 bases, with 14 bases between them. The full variable domain, rest sourced from reference TRBV5-1 and TRBJ2-7, is KAGVTQTPRYLIKTRGQQVTLSCSPISGHRSVSWYQQTPGQGLQFLFEYFSETQRNKGNFPGRFSGRQFSNSRSEMNVSTLELGDSALYLCASSSAWGAYEQYFGPGTRLTVT.

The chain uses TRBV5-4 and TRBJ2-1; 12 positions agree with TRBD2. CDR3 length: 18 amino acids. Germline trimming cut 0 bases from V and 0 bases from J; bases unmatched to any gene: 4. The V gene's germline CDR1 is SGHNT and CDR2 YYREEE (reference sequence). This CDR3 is CASSLGLAGVSSYNEQFF. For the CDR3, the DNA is TGTGCCAGCAGCTTGGGACTAGCGGGAGTGAGCTCCTACAATGAGCAGTTCTTC.

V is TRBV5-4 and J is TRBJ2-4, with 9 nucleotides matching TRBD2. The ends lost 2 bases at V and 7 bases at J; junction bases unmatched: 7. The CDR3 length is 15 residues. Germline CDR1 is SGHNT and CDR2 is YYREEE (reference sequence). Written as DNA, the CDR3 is TGTGCCAGCAGCTTATATGGGACTAGCAGTAACATTCAGTACTTC. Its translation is CASSLYGTSSNIQYF.

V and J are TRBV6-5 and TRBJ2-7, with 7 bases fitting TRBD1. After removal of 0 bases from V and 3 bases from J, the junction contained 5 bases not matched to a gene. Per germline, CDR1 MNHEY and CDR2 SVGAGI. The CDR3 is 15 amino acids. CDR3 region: CASSYSRQGVYEQYF. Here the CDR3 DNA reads TGTGCCAGCAGTTACTCGAGGCAGGGGGTCTACGAGCAGTACTTC.

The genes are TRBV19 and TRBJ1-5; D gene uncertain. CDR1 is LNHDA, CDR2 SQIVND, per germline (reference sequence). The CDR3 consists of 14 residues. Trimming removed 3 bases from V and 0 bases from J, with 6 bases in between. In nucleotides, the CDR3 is TGTGCCAGTAGTATTTTAGATAGCAATCAGCCCCAGCATTTT. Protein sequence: CASSILDSNQPQHF.

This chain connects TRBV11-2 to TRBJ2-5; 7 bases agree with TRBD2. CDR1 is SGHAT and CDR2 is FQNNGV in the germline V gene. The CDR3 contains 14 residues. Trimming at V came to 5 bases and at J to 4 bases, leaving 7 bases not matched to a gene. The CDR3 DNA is TGTGCCAGCAGCCAGTTGGGGGAGGGAGAGACCCAGTACTTC. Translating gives CASSQLGEGETQYF.